A selection of T cell receptor beta chains follows, all from one sample in a study of identical twins. One entry per CDR3 protein, called by TCRdb with MiXCR from the 5' RACE reads. The sample gives fewer than 350,000 distinct CDR3 sequences, 8% to 9% of which show up once; less than 2.5% is in the top ten. The same data also went into a second study, on yellow fever vaccine responses in identical twins.

Specimen: memory (CD45RO+) T cells sorted from blood. These receptors were obtained from a woman in her late teens or twenties in good health. Both conserved end residues are part of each CDR3. Each record gives: D gene, V gene, clone size, J gene, CDR3 protein, CDR3 DNA. D genes are given only for firm matches. Some rows mark clone size as missing; the rest say once, few, many or name a class of expanded clone.

D gene: TRBD2; V gene: TRBV11-1; clone size: few; J gene: TRBJ2-2; CDR3 protein: CASSPRGSGAANTGELFF; CDR3 DNA: TGTGCCAGCAGCCCCCGGGGTAGCGGGGCGGCGAACACCGGGGAGCTGTTTTTT
D gene: TRBD2; V gene: TRBV7-9; clone size: few; J gene: TRBJ2-1; CDR3 protein: CASSPQGLAGDNEQFF; CDR3 DNA: TGTGCCAGCAGCCCCCAGGGACTAGCGGGAGACAATGAGCAGTTCTTC
D gene: TRBD1; V gene: TRBV6-1; clone size: .; J gene: TRBJ2-2; CDR3 protein: CASSGTGVITGELFF; CDR3 DNA: TGTGCCAGCAGTGGAACAGGGGTAATAACCGGGGAGCTGTTTTTT
D gene: TRBD2; V gene: TRBV4-1; clone size: few; J gene: TRBJ2-1; CDR3 protein: CASSQPFQGLAGALYNEQFF; CDR3 DNA: TGCGCCAGCAGCCAACCTTTCCAGGGACTAGCGGGGGCCCTCTACAATGAGCAGTTCTTC
D gene: TRBD1; V gene: TRBV11-2; clone size: many; J gene: TRBJ1-2; CDR3 protein: CASSLGIRDRGLRNGYTF; CDR3 DNA: TGTGCCAGCAGCTTAGGAATCCGGGACAGGGGGTTACGAAATGGCTACACCTTC
D gene: .; V gene: TRBV6-2/TRBV6-3; clone size: few; J gene: TRBJ1-5; CDR3 protein: CAITTGIGNQPQHF; CDR3 DNA: TGTGCCATTACAACAGGGATCGGCAATCAGCCCCAGCATTTT
D gene: .; V gene: TRBV7-6; clone size: .; J gene: TRBJ2-3; CDR3 protein: CASSWRTASDTQYF; CDR3 DNA: TGTGCCAGCAGCTGGAGGACAGCTTCAGATACGCAGTATTTT
D gene: TRBD1; V gene: TRBV18; clone size: few; J gene: TRBJ2-1; CDR3 protein: CASSRGTGNEQFF; CDR3 DNA: TGTGCCAGCTCAAGGGGGACAGGTAATGAGCAGTTCTTC
D gene: TRBD1; V gene: TRBV7-9; clone size: many; J gene: TRBJ2-1; CDR3 protein: CASSREGLGTGGNEQFF; CDR3 DNA: TGTGCCAGCAGCCGGGAAGGTCTTGGGACAGGGGGTAATGAGCAGTTCTTC
D gene: .; V gene: TRBV7-3; clone size: few; J gene: TRBJ1-1; CDR3 protein: CATSTGHPFTEAFF; CDR3 DNA: TGTGCCACCTCGACAGGACACCCGTTCACTGAAGCTTTCTTT
D gene: .; V gene: TRBV14; clone size: many; J gene: TRBJ2-5; CDR3 protein: CASSQGWDVQETQYF; CDR3 DNA: TGTGCCAGCAGCCAAGGTTGGGATGTCCAAGAGACCCAGTACTTC
D gene: .; V gene: TRBV20-1; clone size: few; J gene: TRBJ2-6; CDR3 protein: CSARDTRNSGANVLTF; CDR3 DNA: TGCAGTGCTAGAGATACAAGGAACTCTGGGGCCAACGTCCTGACTTTC
D gene: .; V gene: TRBV20-1; clone size: few; J gene: TRBJ2-2; CDR3 protein: CSASPYGGELFF; CDR3 DNA: TGCAGTGCTAGTCCGTACGGCGGGGAGCTGTTTTTT
D gene: TRBD1; V gene: TRBV7-6; clone size: many; J gene: TRBJ2-7; CDR3 protein: CASSLARSTGTGVYEQYF; CDR3 DNA: TGTGCCAGCAGCTTAGCCCGAAGTACCGGGACAGGCGTCTACGAGCAGTACTTC
D gene: TRBD2; V gene: TRBV10-3; clone size: few; J gene: TRBJ2-1; CDR3 protein: CATHSRTSGGENEQFF; CDR3 DNA: TGTGCCACCCACTCCCGGACTAGCGGGGGTGAAAATGAGCAGTTCTTC
D gene: TRBD2; V gene: TRBV4-2; clone size: .; J gene: TRBJ2-3; CDR3 protein: CASSQDGPAGATDTQYF; CDR3 DNA: TGTGCCAGCAGCCAAGATGGGCCAGCGGGGGCCACAGATACGCAGTATTTT
D gene: TRBD1; V gene: TRBV12-3/TRBV12-4; clone size: .; J gene: TRBJ1-1; CDR3 protein: CASSKGAGGTEAFF; CDR3 DNA: TGTGCCAGCAGCAAGGGGGCGGGGGGGACTGAAGCTTTCTTT
D gene: .; V gene: TRBV11-2; clone size: few; J gene: TRBJ2-2; CDR3 protein: CAVGGLLAGELFF; CDR3 DNA: TGTGCAGTCGGGGGGCTGTTGGCCGGGGAGCTGTTTTTT
D gene: TRBD2; V gene: TRBV20-1; clone size: few; J gene: TRBJ2-1; CDR3 protein: CSARTASGNPEQFF; CDR3 DNA: TGCAGTGCTAGAACGGCTAGCGGGAATCCTGAGCAGTTCTTC
D gene: .; V gene: TRBV5-1; clone size: few; J gene: TRBJ2-3; CDR3 protein: CASSLGTYAASSDTQYF; CDR3 DNA: TGCGCCAGCAGCTTAGGGACATATGCAGCTTCTTCAGATACGCAGTATTTT
D gene: .; V gene: TRBV5-1; clone size: .; J gene: TRBJ2-7; CDR3 protein: CASSLGSISYEQYF; CDR3 DNA: TGCGCCAGCAGCTTGGGCAGCATCTCCTACGAGCAGTACTTC
D gene: TRBD1; V gene: TRBV7-9; clone size: .; J gene: TRBJ1-1; CDR3 protein: CASSFQGAGNTEAFF; CDR3 DNA: TGTGCCAGCAGCTTTCAGGGGGCAGGAAACACTGAAGCTTTCTTT
D gene: TRBD2; V gene: TRBV6-2/TRBV6-3; clone size: many; J gene: TRBJ2-1; CDR3 protein: CASSQAGGLSNEQFF; CDR3 DNA: TGTGCCAGCAGTCAAGCGGGGGGGCTAAGCAATGAGCAGTTCTTC
D gene: TRBD2; V gene: TRBV7-2; clone size: .; J gene: TRBJ2-1; CDR3 protein: CASSLGTSGSSEQFF; CDR3 DNA: TGTGCCAGCAGCTTGGGGACTAGCGGGAGTAGCGAGCAGTTCTTC
D gene: .; V gene: TRBV12-3/TRBV12-4; clone size: few; J gene: TRBJ2-3; CDR3 protein: CASSRLGDTQYF; CDR3 DNA: TGTGCCAGCAGCCGGCTTGGGGATACGCAGTATTTT
D gene: .; V gene: TRBV6-5; clone size: many; J gene: TRBJ2-1; CDR3 protein: CASSYSSSWEYNEQFF; CDR3 DNA: TGTGCCAGCAGTTACTCGAGTAGTTGGGAGTACAATGAGCAGTTCTTC
D gene: TRBD1; V gene: TRBV6-2/TRBV6-3; clone size: few; J gene: TRBJ1-2; CDR3 protein: CASSPPGQGAYGYTF; CDR3 DNA: TGTGCCAGCAGTCCGCCGGGACAGGGTGCCTATGGCTACACCTTC
D gene: TRBD2; V gene: TRBV12-3/TRBV12-4; clone size: many; J gene: TRBJ2-1; CDR3 protein: CASSYLGGDPYNEQFF; CDR3 DNA: TGTGCCAGCAGTTACTTGGGGGGGGATCCCTACAATGAGCAGTTCTTC
D gene: .; V gene: TRBV25-1; clone size: many; J gene: TRBJ2-1; CDR3 protein: CASSGGRGYNEQFF; CDR3 DNA: TGTGCCAGCAGTGGGGGTAGGGGATACAATGAGCAGTTCTTC
D gene: .; V gene: TRBV2; clone size: many; J gene: TRBJ2-1; CDR3 protein: CASSADGVSYNEQFF; CDR3 DNA: TGTGCCAGCAGTGCGGACGGGGTTTCCTACAATGAGCAGTTCTTC